This T cell receptor beta chain was recorded in a study of blood T cells in healthy people across ages. In germline, CDR1 is SGHVS, CDR2 FNYEAQ. This CDR3 region has 17 residues. V lost 1 base and J lost 0; bases outside the gene matches: 8. Sample-barcoded 5' priming and a J-beta primer mix drove a second PCR of roughly 7 to 11 cycles. TCRdb passed the 5' RACE reads through MiXCR, listing each CDR3 protein once. The table shows about 560,000 distinct CDR3 sequences, with about 28% occurring only once. General study points: Diversity of TCR beta per million T cells declined in a roughly linear way with age.

This clonotype was found once. Its antigen is unknown. These data were likewise used in another study, on T cells of mothers and their children. From that paper: All extracted RNA went into cDNA synthesis, about 1.4 ug per 15 ul. None of the identified T cell clones proved to be persistent microchimeric clones.

What was sequenced was blood. This TCR was recovered from a boy under 10 years old in good health. The chain has TRBV7-6 and TRBJ1-1; TRBD1 agrees at 7 bases. CDR3 region: CASSLEQGFGMNTEAFF. In nucleotides, the CDR3 is TGTGCCAGCAGCTTAGAACAGGGGTTTGGAATGAACACTGAAGCTTTCTTT.